The present T cell receptor (beta chain) was sequenced within a study of CD8 T cells in Susac syndrome (dated by TCRdb to the late 2010s). About the full investigation: Among the sequenced Susac syndrome patients, six had clinically active disease and fewer than 10 were in clinical remission. At blood withdrawal, Susac syndrome patients were therapy-naive, treated with corticosteroids (with IVIg additionally given to some), or treated with IVIg alone. The study used repertoire sequencing to test whether antigen drove CD8+ T cell activation and differentiation in Susac syndrome. Overall study results and their limits: The TCR sequencing and HLA analysis was acknowledged to have included a relatively small number of individuals. The CD4+ T cell repertoire of patients with Susac syndrome showed no detectable clonal expansion.

A word on this clonotype: Its specific antigen is unknown. No per-base quality is available; no much larger clone lies one base away.

RNA was extracted using the RNeasy kit, and roughly 0.5 to 1 microgram was reverse transcribed with random hexamers. The immunoSEQ multiplex PCR assay, which covers 54 Vbeta and 13 Jbeta segments, was used to amplify TCR beta CDR3 regions. Bias from PCR amplification was corrected by using a synthetic template baseline for primer optimization and for computational correction. The authors processed their data as follows. Only productive sequences were kept, with reads annotated to V, D and J genes according to IMGT and analyzed in immunoSEQ Analyzer. Clonality was calculated as one minus the Shannon entropy normalized by log2 of the number of productive unique sequences. For each patient and control, public and private clones were evaluated within the 100 most prevalent clones. Clones were defined as Susac-specific when absent from the healthy and MS cohorts, from 1052 published viral clones and from other ImmuneACCESS disease sequences. TCRdb trimmed public reads at Q25 via fastp, called clones via MiXCR and kept in-frame beta chains. Every entry covers one CDR3 protein and lists the most common genes and DNA from its rows. The V and J calls follow TCRdb's processing rather than the paper's. In this sample the table shows roughly 140,000 distinct CDR3 sequences, more than 90% of which occur a single time. The ten top clones hold 0.084% of the sample.

Peripheral blood CD8+ and CD4+ T cells from healthy donors, Susac syndrome patients and multiple sclerosis patients were profiled using high-throughput TCR beta sequencing. The Susac syndrome patients fulfilled recently defined diagnostic criteria for either definite or probable disease. Bulk CD8+ and CD4+ T cells were purified magnetically by negative isolation, whereas CD8+ TEMRA cells were enriched by FACS. Blood was drawn into EDTA tubes, processed within 24 hours, and PBMCs were isolated by density gradient centrifugation. PBMCs intended for TCR sequencing were frozen in liquid nitrogen and were later thawed in a 37 degrees C water bath. A purity of at least 90% was achieved for sorted or isolated CD4+, CD8+ and CD8+ TEMRA cells. The CDR3 sequence holds 17 residues, the cysteine and phenylalanine included. Only the CDR3 portion is preserved as DNA: 51 bases, with reading frame beginning at the first base. Based on the germline V gene, the CDR1 and CDR2 sequences are MGHRA and YSYEKL. V sheds 1 base and J sheds 0 bases, leaving 10 bases between their ends.

This sequence originates from a human donor with Susac syndrome. This chain is built from TRBV4-1 and TRBJ2-6; the D gene cannot be named for sure. The sample was CD4+ T cells from PBMCs. CDR3 region: CASSQGALSSGANVLTF. The DNA sequence reads TGCGCCAGCAGCCAAGGGGCCCTCAGCTCTGGGGCCAACGTCCTGACTTTC.